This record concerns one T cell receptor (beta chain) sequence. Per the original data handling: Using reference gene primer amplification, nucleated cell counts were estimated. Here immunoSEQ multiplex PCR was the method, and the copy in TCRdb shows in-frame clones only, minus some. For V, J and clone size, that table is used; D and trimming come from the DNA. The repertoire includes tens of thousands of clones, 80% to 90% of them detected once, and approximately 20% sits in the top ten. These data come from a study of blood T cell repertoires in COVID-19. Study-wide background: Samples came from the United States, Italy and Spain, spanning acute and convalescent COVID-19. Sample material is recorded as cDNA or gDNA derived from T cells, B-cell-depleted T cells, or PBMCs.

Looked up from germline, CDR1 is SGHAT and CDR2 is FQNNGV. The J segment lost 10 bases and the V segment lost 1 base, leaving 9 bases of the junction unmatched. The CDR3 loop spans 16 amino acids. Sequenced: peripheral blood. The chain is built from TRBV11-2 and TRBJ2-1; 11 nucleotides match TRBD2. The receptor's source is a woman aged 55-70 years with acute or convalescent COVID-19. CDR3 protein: CASSLVALAGVQEQFF. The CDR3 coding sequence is TGTGCCAGCAGCTTAGTAGCACTAGCGGGGGTTCAGGAGCAGTTCTTC.